The next 14 T cell receptor beta chains were all read from a single sample in a study of shared clonotypes between healthy human individuals. Profiled with immunoSEQ multiplex PCR; TCRdb holds only in-frame clones, not every one. The data hold some 630,000 clones, with approximately 75% observed a single time. The sequenced sample was memory CD4+ T cells sorted from blood. Sample subset: CD45RA-negative fraction. The receptors here all came from a woman aged 25 to 39 in good health.

There are a few counts of this clone. This chain uses TRBV20-1 with TRBJ1-2; D gene uncertain. V lost 3 bases and J lost 8, with 10 bases in between. This CDR3 comprises 11 residues. Germline V gene lookup returns CDR1 DFQATT and CDR2 SNEGSKA (reference sequence). The CDR3 DNA follows: TGCAGTGCTAGTCCGGCGGGCGGCTACACCTTC. Its protein product is CSASPAGGYTF.

The chain is built from TRBV5-4 and TRBJ2-1, with 8 bases lining up with TRBD1. The germline CDR1 and CDR2 sequences are SGHNT and YYREEE (reference sequence). The CDR3 contains 16 residues. Trimming removed 0 bases from V and 6 bases from J; junction bases left unmatched: 8. CDR3 coding DNA: TGTGCCAGCAGCTTGGAGTCCGGGACAGGTATCAATGAGCAGTTCTTC. This codes for CASSLESGTGINEQFF.

V is TRBV6-5 and J is TRBJ2-7, with D hard to call. Trimming took 0 bases from V and 3 from J, leaving 9 bases between them. Germline CDR1 reads MNHEY; CDR2 reads SVGAGI. The CDR3 runs to 14 residues. CDR3 DNA sequence: TGTGCCAGCAGTTACTCGATGTCTGACTACGAGCAGTACTTC. Translating it yields CASSYSMSDYEQYF.

The chain recombines TRBV7-2 with TRBJ2-4, with 7 nucleotides matching TRBD2. This CDR3 has 17 residues. The ends lost 2 bases at V and 3 bases at J; junction bases unmatched: 10. From germline, CDR1 is SGHTA and CDR2 FQGNSA. The CDR3 DNA is TGTGCCAGCAGCTTATTGCGAGTAGCGGGCCGCAAAAACATTCAGTACTTC. Its protein is CASSLLRVAGRKNIQYF.

CDR3 protein: CASSLGEAGVFHNEQFF. The CDR3 DNA sequence: TGTGCCAGCTCACTGGGGGAAGCGGGAGTCTTCCACAATGAGCAGTTCTTC. This chain uses TRBV18 with TRBJ2-1; 8 bases align to TRBD2. The CDR3 consists of 17 residues. V was clipped by 4 bases and J by 5 bases; unmatched bases: 13. Germline V CDR1 and CDR2: KGHSH, LQKENI.

The rearrangement links TRBV2 to TRBJ2-5; maybe TRBD2 (6 bases). CDR3 size: 14 residues. Trimming shortened V by 6 bases and J by 8 bases, and 19 bases separated the two germline ends. The germline V gene has CDR1 SNHLY and CDR2 FYNNEI. CDR3 coding DNA: TGTGCCAGCAGGTACCGGAGGGACGGTGACACCCAGTACTTC. It translates to CASRYRRDGDTQYF.

Of note for this clone: A read error may be the cause here, since a much bigger clone is one base away. Other nucleotide sequences in the sample specify the same CDR3. The chain combines TRBV28 with TRBJ2-3; 7 bases map to TRBD2. The CDR3 sequence is 13 residues long. V gave up 2 bases and J gave up 4 bases; unmatched junction bases: 0. Germline CDR1 MDHEN, CDR2 SYDVKM. The CDR3 DNA reads TGTGCCAGCAGTTTAGCGGGGGCAGATACGCAGTATTTT. It translates to CASSLAGADTQYF.

The chain carries TRBV7-7 and TRBJ2-1; D is undetermined. V was clipped by 1 base and J by 9 bases, with 13 bases between them. From germline, CDR1 is SSHAT and CDR2 FNYEAQ (reference sequence). This CDR3 contains 14 residues. The CDR3, as DNA: TGTGCCAGCAGCTTAGGCTGGACCGACGGTGAGCAGTTCTTC. It specifies CASSLGWTDGEQFF.

The V and J genes are TRBV11-2 and TRBJ2-5; perhaps D is TRBD1 or TRBD2 (5 bases each). Germline lookup yields CDR1 SGHAT and CDR2 FQNNGV. Trimming cost V 4 bases and J 7 bases, with 28 bases left between them. This CDR3 comprises 18 residues. Here the CDR3 reads CASSSTLDRSRQRGTQYF. CDR3 sequence (DNA): TGTGCCAGCAGCTCCACCTTAGACCGGTCCAGGCAGAGGGGGACCCAGTACTTC.

The chain is built from TRBV5-8 and TRBJ2-1; D not resolved. The CDR3 covers 14 residues. Trimming shortened V by 1 base and J by 4 bases, and 9 bases separated the two germline ends. From germline, CDR1 is SGHTS and CDR2 YDEGEE. CDR3 loop: CASSLLLGYNEQFF. As DNA, the CDR3 is TGTGCCAGCAGCTTGCTTCTCGGTTACAATGAGCAGTTCTTC.

The CDR3 region is CALRTGGYLGYTF. The DNA of the CDR3 is TGTGCCTTGCGGACAGGGGGCTATCTCGGCTACACCTTC. The chain recombines TRBV30 with TRBJ1-2; the match to TRBD1 covers 11 bases. The J segment lost 8 bases and the V segment lost 7 bases, leaving 9 bases of the junction unmatched. Germline values: CDR1 GTSNPN, CDR2 SVGIG (reference sequence). This CDR3 region has 13 residues.

V and J are TRBV21-1 and TRBJ1-4; the table's D call, TRBD1, was not checked against the DNA. TRBV21-1 counts as a pseudogene. CDR3 length equals 15 residues. The CDR3 DNA reads TGTGCCAGCAGCAAAGAGGTGGGCAGGGATGAAAAACTGTTTTTT. This sequence encodes CASSKEVGRDEKLFF.

This clone was found a few times. The chain is built from TRBV5-1 and TRBJ1-1; unclear D gene. CDR3 length: 15 amino acids. V gave up 0 bases and J gave up 4 bases, with 13 bases separating them. Germline CDR1 SGHRS, CDR2 YFSETQ. CDR3 nucleotides: TGCGCCAGCAGCTTGGATGGGCGGGTCAGCACTGAAGCTTTCTTT. It translates to CASSLDGRVSTEAFF. Variable domain in full (rest from reference TRBV5-1 and TRBJ1-1): KAGVTQTPRYLIKTRGQQVTLSCSPISGHRSVSWYQQTPGQGLQFLFEYFSETQRNKGNFPGRFSGRQFSNSRSEMNVSTLELGDSALYLCASSLDGRVSTEAFFGQGTRLTVV.

J is TRBJ2-1 and V is TRBV6-1, with D possibly TRBD2 on 5 matching bases. The germline V gene has CDR1 MNHNS and CDR2 SASEGT. Deletions cut 7 bases from V and 4 bases from J, with 11 bases between. The CDR3 totals 13 residues. Here the CDR3 reads CASKERQYNEQFF. The CDR3 DNA follows: TGTGCCAGCAAGGAGCGGCAATACAATGAGCAGTTCTTC.